The 21 T cell receptor beta chains reported below all come from one sample, sequenced in a study of T-cell reconstitution after alpha-beta-depleted transplantation in children. Preparation of the TCRbeta library used unique molecular identifiers. From the PCR reads, TCRdb called clonotypes with MiXCR, one entry per CDR3 protein. Counted here are approximately 400,000 distinct CDR3 sequences, 11% occurring once; the ten biggest clones make up approximately 5%. Here the sequenced sample was PBMCs from the stem cell graft donor, taken from the stem cell graft. Receptors were obtained from a human donor who donated a stem cell graft to a child with acute myeloid leukemia.

This clonotype was counted many times. The chain links TRBV29-1 to TRBJ2-3; 12 bases are a match to TRBD2. Germline CDR1 reads SQVTM; CDR2 reads ANQGSEA. The CDR3 contains 14 residues. Trimming removed 4 bases from V and 5 bases from J; junction bases left unmatched: 4. Written as DNA, the CDR3 is TGCAGCGTTGCGACTAGCGGGAGTTTAGATACGCAGTATTTT. This encodes CSVATSGSLDTQYF.

This clonotype was picked up a small number of times. This chain connects TRBV5-1 to TRBJ2-1; 7 bases fit TRBD1. After removal of 4 bases from V and 4 bases from J, the junction contained 5 bases not matched to a gene. CDR1 and CDR2 (germline): SGHRS, YFSETQ. CDR3 length equals 14 residues. This CDR3 is CASSQGDLYNEQFF. For the CDR3, the DNA is TGCGCCAGCAGCCAGGGGGACCTATACAATGAGCAGTTCTTC. The complete variable domain, with remaining parts taken from reference TRBV5-1 and TRBJ2-1, reads KAGVTQTPRYLIKTRGQQVTLSCSPISGHRSVSWYQQTPGQGLQFLFEYFSETQRNKGNFPGRFSGRQFSNSRSEMNVSTLELGDSALYLCASSQGDLYNEQFFGPGTRLTVL.

The rearrangement links TRBV20-1 to TRBJ1-2, with TRBD1 identical over 9 bases. The CDR3 is made up of 15 amino acids. Germline CDR1 and CDR2: DFQATT and SNEGSKA (reference sequence). V was pared by 2 bases and J by 4 bases, with 8 bases of the junction left unmatched. The CDR3 loop is CSARSGQGGLYGYTF. The CDR3 DNA follows: TGCAGTGCTAGATCGGGACAGGGCGGACTCTATGGCTACACCTTC.

This clonotype was seen more than once but under ten times. V and J are TRBV20-1 and TRBJ2-1; D unresolved. CDR3 length: 13 amino acids. Germline CDR1 is DFQATT and CDR2 is SNEGSKA (reference sequence). V lost 3 bases, J lost 7 bases, and 13 bases lay in between. The CDR3 here is CSARSPASNEQFF. The CDR3 DNA reads as TGCAGTGCTAGGTCCCCGGCCTCGAATGAGCAGTTCTTC.

This clonotype occurred a few times. The V gene is TRBV20-1, the J gene TRBJ2-4; D possibly uses TRBD1 or TRBD2 (5 bases each). CDR1 and CDR2 (germline): DFQATT, SNEGSKA (reference sequence). V shed 3 bases and J shed 5 bases, with 14 bases lying between them. This CDR3 comprises 14 residues. The CDR3 loop is CSASSPRGENIQYF. The CDR3 nucleotides are TGCAGTGCTAGTTCCCCCCGGGGCGAAAACATTCAGTACTTC.

This clonotype came up many times. The chain recombines TRBV6-1 with TRBJ2-1, with 9 bases fitting TRBD1. The CDR3 totals 13 residues. CDR1 MNHNS and CDR2 SASEGT come from the germline V gene. V lost 6 bases and J lost 8; bases outside the gene matches: 5. Written as DNA, the CDR3 is TGTGCCAGCAGCCAAGGACAGGGGTATGAGCAGTTCTTC. Its translation is CASSQGQGYEQFF.

This clonotype was found many times. V usage is TRBV6-1 and J usage is TRBJ1-5, with D possibly being TRBD1 (6 bases). V was clipped by 2 bases and J by 6 bases, with 11 bases between them. Germline CDR1 and CDR2: MNHNS and SASEGT. There are 14 residues in the CDR3. The DNA of the CDR3 is TGTGCCAGCAGTGAAAACAGGGTATTTCAGCCCCAGCATTTT. Its translation: CASSENRVFQPQHF.

Only a few counts were recorded for this clonotype. The rearrangement uses TRBV20-1 and TRBJ2-2; either TRBD1 or TRBD2 may supply D (5 bases each). The CDR3 has 13 residues. With 3 bases removed from V and 8 bases from J, the gap between germline ends came to 13 bases. Germline values: CDR1 DFQATT, CDR2 SNEGSKA (reference sequence). The CDR3 region has the DNA TGCAGTGCTAGCCGGGACCCCATGGGGGAGCTGTTTTTT. This translates into CSASRDPMGELFF.

The chain joins TRBV29-1 to TRBJ2-5, with TRBD1 identical over 7 bases. Germline assignment: CDR1 SQVTM and CDR2 ANQGSEA. V lost 0 bases, J lost 2 bases, and 6 bases stayed unmatched. This CDR3 has 15 amino acids. CDR3 sequence reads: CSVEDWGQPQETQYF. CDR3 sequence (DNA): TGCAGCGTTGAAGATTGGGGACAGCCTCAAGAGACCCAGTACTTC.

The chain links TRBV7-9 to TRBJ2-4, with 7 bases that match TRBD1. V lost 1 base and J lost 8; bases outside the gene matches: 5. CDR3 length: 14 amino acids. Per the germline V gene, CDR1 is SEHNR and CDR2 is FQNEAQ (reference sequence). CDR3 DNA sequence: TGTGCCAGCAGCTTAGGACAGGGAGTTTACATTCAGTACTTC. It is translated as CASSLGQGVYIQYF.

In this sample, this clonotype turned up many times. The chain recombines TRBV10-3 with TRBJ1-4; no reliable D call. Germline V gives CDR1 ENHRY, CDR2 SYGVKD. Trimming took 0 bases from V and 10 from J, leaving 9 bases between them. This CDR3 contains 13 residues. The CDR3 DNA reads as TGTGCCATCAGTGAGTCGGGTGATGGAAAACTGTTTTTT. The encoded protein is CAISESGDGKLFF.

J is TRBJ2-3 and V is TRBV27; D is perhaps TRBD1 (5 bases). The CDR3 is 16 amino acids. Trimming took off 4 bases at V and 0 bases at J, with 14 bases between the two ends. Germline-derived CDR1 and CDR2 are MNHEY and SMNVEV (reference sequence). This CDR3 is CASSSTGRTSTDTQYF. In DNA, the CDR3 is TGTGCCAGCAGTTCCACAGGCCGCACTAGCACAGATACGCAGTATTTT.

This clonotype turned up a few times. The chain carries TRBV3-1 and TRBJ2-3, with 9 bases fitting TRBD1. The CDR3 has 15 residues. The germline V gene encodes CDR1 LGHDT and CDR2 YNNKEL (reference sequence). V was clipped by 2 bases and J by 5 bases; unmatched bases: 5. The CDR3 DNA is TGTGCCAGCAGCCAATCTGCGACAGGGGGAGATACGCAGTATTTT. Translating it yields CASSQSATGGDTQYF.

This clonotype was found a few times. This CDR3 reads CASSLVGSGSSYNEQFF. CDR3 DNA: TGCGCCAGCAGCTTGGTGGGTAGCGGGAGCTCCTACAATGAGCAGTTCTTC. V usage is TRBV5-1 and J usage is TRBJ2-1, with 9 nucleotides matching TRBD2. V lost 0 bases, J lost 0 bases, and 4 bases stayed unmatched. The CDR3 sequence is 17 residues long. Germline CDR1 reads SGHRS; CDR2 reads YFSETQ.

This clonotype was detected only once. The chain employs TRBV30 and TRBJ2-4, with 8 bases that match TRBD1. CDR3 length: 13 amino acids. Trimming at V came to 4 bases and at J to 8 bases, leaving 7 bases not matched to a gene. Germline V gives CDR1 GTSNPN, CDR2 SVGIG (reference sequence). The CDR3 DNA sequence: TGTGCCTGGACCCCGGACAGGGAGGACATTCAGTACTTC. Protein sequence: CAWTPDREDIQYF.

The genes are TRBV18 and TRBJ1-6; no reliable D call. Trimming left V 4 bases short and J 4 bases short, with 11 bases between. The CDR3 spans 15 residues. The germline CDR1 and CDR2 sequences are KGHSH and LQKENI. The CDR3 reads CASSRETTYNSPLHF. CDR3 bases: TGTGCCAGCTCACGAGAGACCACTTATAATTCACCCCTCCACTTT.

This clonotype was found a few times. The V gene is TRBV29-1, the J gene TRBJ1-2; D not resolved. Germline CDR1 is SQVTM and CDR2 is ANQGSEA. This CDR3 region has 13 residues. The V and J ends lost 3 bases and 0 bases respectively, with 8 bases between them. The CDR3 nucleotides read TGCAGCGTTGACGCGGACCCTAACTATGGCTACACCTTC. The encoded protein is CSVDADPNYGYTF.

Only a few counts were recorded for this clonotype. The genes are TRBV6-5 and TRBJ1-1; D remains ambiguous. The V end lost 0 bases, the J end lost 0 bases, and 8 bases lay between the germline ends. Germline assignment: CDR1 MNHEY and CDR2 SVGAGI. This CDR3 has 15 residues. CDR3 DNA: TGTGCCAGCAGTTACTCGAGGTCACTGAACACTGAAGCTTTCTTT. Its protein product is CASSYSRSLNTEAFF.

This clonotype was counted between two and nine times. This sequence joins TRBV10-3 and TRBJ1-2; maybe TRBD1 (5 bases). V was shortened by 6 bases and J by 8 bases, with 19 bases between the two germline ends. The length of the CDR3 is 14 residues. Germline assignment: CDR1 ENHRY and CDR2 SYGVKD. CDR3 sequence (DNA): TGTGCCATCAGCGGGGGGGAGGCCCTTGGGGGCTACACCTTC. The encoded protein is CAISGGEALGGYTF.

This clonotype appeared a few times. The chain links TRBV20-1 to TRBJ2-2; D may be TRBD1 or TRBD2 (5 bases each). V was shortened by 3 bases and J by 3 bases, with 14 bases between the two germline ends. This CDR3 comprises 15 residues. Germline V gene sequence: CDR1 DFQATT, CDR2 SNEGSKA (reference sequence). The CDR3 coding sequence is TGCAGTGCTAGGGCCCTTCTGGGGGACACCGGGGAGCTGTTTTTT. Translation: CSARALLGDTGELFF.

This clonotype was observed a few times. The gene calls are TRBV6-2 or TRBV6-3 and TRBJ1-2; no firm D call. Germline lookup yields CDR1 MNHEY and CDR2 SVGEGT. This CDR3 has 12 amino acids. V was shortened by 4 bases and J by 0 bases, with 3 bases between the two germline ends. DNA of the CDR3: TGTGCCAGCAGTTCAACTAACTATGGCTACACCTTC. The encoded protein is CASSSTNYGYTF.